The sequence of this T cell receptor beta chain was determined in a study of CD8+ T cells in alopecia areata. Note on this clone: The antigen is unknown.

Described treatment: oral pan-JAK inhibitor, 5-10 mg twice daily. Overall study findings and caveats: Expanded CD8+ clones among the top 100, and scalp clonality, were significantly decreased by tofacitinib. Lesional scalp, notably in alopecia totalis/universalis, had clonality above that of normal scalp.

Reverse transcribed after extraction, RNA yielded cDNA as the sequencing template. Here immunoSEQ multiplex PCR was the method, and the copy in TCRdb shows in-frame clones only, minus some. This table has 210,000 or so clones, around 65% appearing once. The receptor was derived from a human donor with alopecia areata. Here the sequenced sample was CD4+ T cells sorted from blood, taken at approximately week 44, from a patient treated with tofacitinib.

The DNA of the CDR3 is TGCGCCAGCCGAAAACGAGGACAGGGATGGAGCTACACCTTC. It translates to CASRKRGQGWSYTF. The rearrangement joins TRBV23-1 to TRBJ1-2; TRBD1 matches 8 bases. TRBV23-1 is flagged as an ORF with uncertain function. The trim removed 8 bases at V and 9 bases at J, leaving 14 bases unmatched. This CDR3 contains 14 residues.